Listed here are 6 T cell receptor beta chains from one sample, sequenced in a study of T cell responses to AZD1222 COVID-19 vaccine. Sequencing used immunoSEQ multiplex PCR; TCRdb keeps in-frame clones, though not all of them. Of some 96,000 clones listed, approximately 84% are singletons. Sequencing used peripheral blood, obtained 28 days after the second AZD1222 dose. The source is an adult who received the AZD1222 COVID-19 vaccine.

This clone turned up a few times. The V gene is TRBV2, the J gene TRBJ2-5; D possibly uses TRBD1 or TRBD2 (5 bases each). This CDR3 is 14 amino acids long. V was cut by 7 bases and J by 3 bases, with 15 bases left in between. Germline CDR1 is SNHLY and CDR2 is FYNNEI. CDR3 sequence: CASTGIGTKETQYF. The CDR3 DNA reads TGTGCCAGCACGGGAATAGGGACGAAAGAGACCCAGTACTTC. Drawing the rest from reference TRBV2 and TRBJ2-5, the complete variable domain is EPEVTQTPSHQVTQMGQEVILRCVPISNHLYFYWYRQILGQKVEFLVSFYNNEISEKSEIFDDQFSVERPDGSNFTLKIRSTKLEDSAMYFCASTGIGTKETQYFGPGTRLLVL.

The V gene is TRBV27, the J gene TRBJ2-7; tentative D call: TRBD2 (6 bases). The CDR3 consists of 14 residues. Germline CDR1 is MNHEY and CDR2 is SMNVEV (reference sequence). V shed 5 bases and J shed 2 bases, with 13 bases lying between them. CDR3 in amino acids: CASSPRPGAYEQYF. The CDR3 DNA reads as TGTGCCAGCAGTCCAAGGCCGGGAGCCTACGAGCAGTACTTC.

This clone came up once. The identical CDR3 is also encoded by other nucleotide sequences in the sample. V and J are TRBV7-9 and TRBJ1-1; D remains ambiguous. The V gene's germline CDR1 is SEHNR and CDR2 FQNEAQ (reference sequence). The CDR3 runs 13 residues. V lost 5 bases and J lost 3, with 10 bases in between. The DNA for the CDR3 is TGTGCCAGCAGCCCCCGGGGAGACACTGAAGCTTTCTTT. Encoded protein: CASSPRGDTEAFF.

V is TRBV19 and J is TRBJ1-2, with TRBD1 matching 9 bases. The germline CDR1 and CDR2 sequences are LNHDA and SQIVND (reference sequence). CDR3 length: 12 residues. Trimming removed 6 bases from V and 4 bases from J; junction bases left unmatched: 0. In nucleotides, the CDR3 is TGTGCCAGTAGACAGGGGGCCTATGGCTACACCTTC. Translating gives CASRQGAYGYTF.

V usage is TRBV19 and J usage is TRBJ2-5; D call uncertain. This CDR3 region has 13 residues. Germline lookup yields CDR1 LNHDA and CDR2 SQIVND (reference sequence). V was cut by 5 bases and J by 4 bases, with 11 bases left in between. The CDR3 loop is CASSLQVGETQYF. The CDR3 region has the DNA TGTGCCAGTAGTCTTCAGGTCGGAGAGACCCAGTACTTC.

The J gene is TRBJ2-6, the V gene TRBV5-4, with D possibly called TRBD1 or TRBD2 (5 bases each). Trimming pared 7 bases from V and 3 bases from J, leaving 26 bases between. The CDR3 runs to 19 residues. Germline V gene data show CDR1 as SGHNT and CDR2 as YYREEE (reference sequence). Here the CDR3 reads CASHSLKGIPEDGANVLTF. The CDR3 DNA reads TGTGCCAGCCACAGCTTGAAGGGGATCCCGGAGGATGGGGCCAACGTCCTGACTTTC.